This T cell receptor beta chain was sequenced during a study of T cell responses to AZD1222 COVID-19 vaccine. The CDR3 extends over 18 amino acids. Germline V gene lookup returns CDR1 MNHNS and CDR2 SASEGT. Trimming took off 1 base at V and 9 bases at J, with 25 bases between the two ends. Produced via immunoSEQ multiplex PCR; TCRdb's table is partial and in-frame only. The table shows over 85,000 clones, with 87% occurring only once. The chain employs TRBV6-1 and TRBJ2-1; D may be TRBD1 (5 bases). The origin of this receptor is an adult in good health. The sample consisted of peripheral blood, taken on day 0 of AZD1222 vaccination. CDR3 residues: CASSEEGSWFAVSAEQFF. Here the CDR3 DNA reads TGTGCCAGCAGTGAAGAGGGGTCTTGGTTCGCGGTTTCGGCTGAGCAGTTCTTC.